This T cell receptor (beta chain) was found in a study of blood T cell repertoires in COVID-19. Study overall: From the United States, Italy and Spain came samples of acute and convalescent COVID-19.

As handled by the study authors: Nucleated cell number was recorded as an estimate derived from reference gene primer amplification. Data came from immunoSEQ multiplex PCR; TCRdb stores just in-frame clones and leaves some out. That table is the source of V, J and clone size, and D and trimming were worked out from the DNA. The sample lists 35,000 to 45,000 clones; about 91% were seen once. Germline loops: CDR1 MNHNS, CDR2 SASEGT. J lost 5 bases, V lost 5 bases, and 7 bases had no gene match. The CDR3 totals 14 residues. Sample: peripheral blood. The chain has TRBV6-1 and TRBJ2-5; 8 bases fit TRBD1. The TCR was taken from a man aged 50-60 years with active COVID-19. CDR3 coding DNA: TGTGCCAGCAGTTCGCAGGGGGCATACGAGACCCAGTACTTC. Amino acids: CASSSQGAYETQYF.